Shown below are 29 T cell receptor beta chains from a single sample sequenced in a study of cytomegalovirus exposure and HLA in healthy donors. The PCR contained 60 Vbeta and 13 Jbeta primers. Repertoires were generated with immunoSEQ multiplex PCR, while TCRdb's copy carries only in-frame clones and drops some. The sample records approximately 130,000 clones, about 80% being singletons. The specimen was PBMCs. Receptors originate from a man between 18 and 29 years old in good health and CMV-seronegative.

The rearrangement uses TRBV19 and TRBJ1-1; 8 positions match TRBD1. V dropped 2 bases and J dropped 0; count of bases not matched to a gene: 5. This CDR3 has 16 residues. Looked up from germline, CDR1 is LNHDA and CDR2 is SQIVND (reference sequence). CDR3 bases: TGTGCCAGTAGTATACCCGCGACAGGGGTGAACACTGAAGCTTTCTTT. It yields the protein CASSIPATGVNTEAFF. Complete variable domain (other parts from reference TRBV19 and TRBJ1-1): DGGITQSPKYLFRKEGQNVTLSCEQNLNHDAMYWYRQDPGQGLRLIYYSQIVNDFQKGDIAEGYSVSREKKESFPLTVTSAQKNPTAFYLCASSIPATGVNTEAFFGQGTRLTVV.

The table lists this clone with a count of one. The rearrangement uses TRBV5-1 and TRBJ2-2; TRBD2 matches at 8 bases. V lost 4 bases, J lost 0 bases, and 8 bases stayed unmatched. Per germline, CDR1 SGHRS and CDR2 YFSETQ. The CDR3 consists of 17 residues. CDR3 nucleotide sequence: TGCGCCAGCAGCCCCGTGGTAGCGGGGACGAACACCGGGGAGCTGTTTTTT. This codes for CASSPVVAGTNTGELFF.

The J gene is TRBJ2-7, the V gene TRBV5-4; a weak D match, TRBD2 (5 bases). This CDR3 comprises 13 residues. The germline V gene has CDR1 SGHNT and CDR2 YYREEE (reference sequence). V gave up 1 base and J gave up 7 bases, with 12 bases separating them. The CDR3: CASSLPSRTEQYF. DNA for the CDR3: TGTGCCAGCAGCTTGCCCTCGAGGACTGAGCAGTACTTC.

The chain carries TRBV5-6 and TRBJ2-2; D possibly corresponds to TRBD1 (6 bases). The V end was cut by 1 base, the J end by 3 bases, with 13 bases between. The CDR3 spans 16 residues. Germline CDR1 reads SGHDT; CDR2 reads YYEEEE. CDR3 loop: CASSLKGTSYTGELFF. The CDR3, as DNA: TGTGCCAGCAGCTTGAAGGGGACATCCTACACCGGGGAGCTGTTTTTT.

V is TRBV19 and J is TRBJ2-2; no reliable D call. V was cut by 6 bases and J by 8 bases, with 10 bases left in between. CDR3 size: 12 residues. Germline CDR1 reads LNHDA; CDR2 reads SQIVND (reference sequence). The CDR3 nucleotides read TGTGCCAGTAGCACTCCTAATGGGGAGCTGTTTTTT. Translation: CASSTPNGELFF.

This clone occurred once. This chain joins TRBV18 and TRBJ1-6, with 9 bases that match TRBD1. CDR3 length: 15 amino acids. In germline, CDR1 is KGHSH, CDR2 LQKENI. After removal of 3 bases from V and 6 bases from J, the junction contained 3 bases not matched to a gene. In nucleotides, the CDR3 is TGTGCCAGCTCACCCGGGACAGGGACTAATTCACCCCTCCACTTT. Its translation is CASSPGTGTNSPLHF.

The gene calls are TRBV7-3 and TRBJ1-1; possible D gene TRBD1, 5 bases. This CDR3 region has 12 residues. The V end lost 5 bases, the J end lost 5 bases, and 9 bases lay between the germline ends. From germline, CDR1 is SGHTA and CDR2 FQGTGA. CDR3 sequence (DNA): TGTGCCAGCAGCATGGGGGGGACTGAAGCTTTCTTT. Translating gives CASSMGGTEAFF.

This chain's CDR3 is CASLAGGSDTQYF. The CDR3 DNA reads TGCGCCAGCTTAGCGGGGGGCTCCGATACGCAGTATTTT. The rearrangement links TRBV10-2 to TRBJ2-3, with 10 bases that match TRBD2. After removal of 8 bases from V and 6 bases from J, the junction contained 5 bases not matched to a gene. Per germline, CDR1 WSHSY and CDR2 SAAADI. This CDR3 is 13 amino acids long.

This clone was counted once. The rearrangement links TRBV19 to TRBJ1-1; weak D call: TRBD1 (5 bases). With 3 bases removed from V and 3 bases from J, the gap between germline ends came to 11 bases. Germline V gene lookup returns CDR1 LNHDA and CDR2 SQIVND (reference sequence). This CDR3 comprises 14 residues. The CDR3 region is CASSIDRTDTEAFF. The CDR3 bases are TGTGCCAGTAGTATCGACAGAACGGACACTGAAGCTTTCTTT.

The CDR3 reads CASSLVGGQETQYF. The CDR3, as DNA: TGCGCCAGCAGCTTGGTCGGAGGGCAAGAGACCCAGTACTTC. V and J are TRBV5-1 and TRBJ2-5; D might be TRBD2 (6 bases). Germline V CDR1 and CDR2: SGHRS, YFSETQ. This CDR3 region has 14 residues. The V end lost 0 bases, the J end lost 2 bases, and 8 bases lay between the germline ends.

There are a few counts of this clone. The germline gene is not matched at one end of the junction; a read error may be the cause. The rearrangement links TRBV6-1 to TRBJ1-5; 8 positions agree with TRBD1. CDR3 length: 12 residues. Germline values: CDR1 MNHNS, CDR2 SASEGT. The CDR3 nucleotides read TGTGCCAGCAGTGAAGTGGGGACAGGTCCGAATTTT. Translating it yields CASSEVGTGPNF.

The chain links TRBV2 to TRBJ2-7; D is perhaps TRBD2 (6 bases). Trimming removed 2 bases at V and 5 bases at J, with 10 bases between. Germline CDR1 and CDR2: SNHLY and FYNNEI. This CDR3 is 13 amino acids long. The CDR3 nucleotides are TGTGCCAGCAGTGAAAGATGGGGGGACGAGCAGTACTTC. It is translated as CASSERWGDEQYF.

The CDR3 sequence: CASSLALRRTYTF. As DNA, the CDR3 is TGTGCCAGCAGCTTAGCCCTGCGGCGGACTTACACCTTC. The chain is built from TRBV7-2 and TRBJ1-2; unclear D gene. The V end lost 0 bases, the J end lost 11 bases, and 13 bases lay between the germline ends. Germline V gene lookup returns CDR1 SGHTA and CDR2 FQGNSA. The CDR3 consists of 13 residues.

CDR3: CASSEYSTGDNSPLHF. CDR3 coding DNA: TGTGCCAGCAGTGAATATTCGACAGGGGATAATTCACCCCTCCACTTT. The rearrangement links TRBV25-1 to TRBJ1-6; 8 bases line up with TRBD1. Looked up from germline, CDR1 is MGHDK and CDR2 is SYGVNS. This CDR3 is 16 amino acids long. V was pared by 0 bases and J by 5 bases, with 3 bases of the junction left unmatched.

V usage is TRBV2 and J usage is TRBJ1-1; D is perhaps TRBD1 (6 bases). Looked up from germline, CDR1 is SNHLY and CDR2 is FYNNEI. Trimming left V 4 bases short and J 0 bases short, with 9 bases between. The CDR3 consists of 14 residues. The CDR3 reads CASSGGQMNTEAFF. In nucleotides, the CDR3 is TGTGCCAGCAGTGGGGGGCAAATGAACACTGAAGCTTTCTTT.

The CDR3 region has the DNA TGCGCCAGCAGCTTGGTAGAGAATTCACCCCTCCACTTT. It translates to CASSLVENSPLHF. The genes are TRBV5-1 and TRBJ1-6, with unresolved D. This CDR3 spans 13 amino acids. V lost 0 bases, J lost 7 bases, and 5 bases lay in between. Germline-derived CDR1 and CDR2 are SGHRS and YFSETQ.

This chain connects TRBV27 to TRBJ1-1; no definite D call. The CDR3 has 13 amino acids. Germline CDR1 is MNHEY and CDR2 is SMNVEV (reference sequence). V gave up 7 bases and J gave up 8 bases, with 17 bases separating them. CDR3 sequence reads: CASKGTADREAFF. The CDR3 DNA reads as TGTGCCAGCAAGGGAACAGCGGATCGAGAAGCTTTCTTT.

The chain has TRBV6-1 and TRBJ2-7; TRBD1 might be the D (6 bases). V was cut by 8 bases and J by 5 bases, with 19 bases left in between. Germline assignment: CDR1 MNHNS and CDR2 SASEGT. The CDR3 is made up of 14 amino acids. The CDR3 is CASRPTRGIHEQYF. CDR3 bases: TGTGCCAGCCGACCTACCAGGGGCATCCACGAGCAGTACTTC.

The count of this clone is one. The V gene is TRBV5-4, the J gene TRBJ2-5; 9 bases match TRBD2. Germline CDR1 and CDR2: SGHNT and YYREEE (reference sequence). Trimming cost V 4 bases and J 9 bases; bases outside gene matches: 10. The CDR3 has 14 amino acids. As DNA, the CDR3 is TGTGCCAGCAGCCCACTAGCGGGCGTAGCGGCCCAGTACTTC. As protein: CASSPLAGVAAQYF.

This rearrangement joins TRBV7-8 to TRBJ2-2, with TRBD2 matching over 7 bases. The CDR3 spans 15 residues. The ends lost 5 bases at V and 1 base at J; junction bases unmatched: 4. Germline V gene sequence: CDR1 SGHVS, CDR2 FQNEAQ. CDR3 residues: CASSRSGGNTGELFF. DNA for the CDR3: TGTGCCAGCAGCCGTTCGGGGGGGAACACCGGGGAGCTGTTTTTT.

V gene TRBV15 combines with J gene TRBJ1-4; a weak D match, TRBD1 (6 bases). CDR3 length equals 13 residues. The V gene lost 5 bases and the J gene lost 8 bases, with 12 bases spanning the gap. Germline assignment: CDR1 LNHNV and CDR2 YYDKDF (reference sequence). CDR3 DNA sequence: TGTGCCACCAGCCCGGGACAAAGGGAAAAACTGTTTTTT. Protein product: CATSPGQREKLFF.

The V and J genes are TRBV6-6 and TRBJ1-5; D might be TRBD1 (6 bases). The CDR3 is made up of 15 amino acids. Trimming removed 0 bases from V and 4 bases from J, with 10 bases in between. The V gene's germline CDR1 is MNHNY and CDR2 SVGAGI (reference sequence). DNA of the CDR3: TGTGCCAGCAGTTACTCGCGGCAGGGGAATCAGCCCCAGCATTTT. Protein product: CASSYSRQGNQPQHF.

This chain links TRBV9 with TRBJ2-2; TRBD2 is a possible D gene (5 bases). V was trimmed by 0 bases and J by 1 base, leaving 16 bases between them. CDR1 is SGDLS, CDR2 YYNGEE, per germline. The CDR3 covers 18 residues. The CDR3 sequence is CASSVETGLALNTGELFF. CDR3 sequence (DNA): TGTGCCAGCAGCGTAGAAACCGGGCTAGCCTTGAACACCGGGGAGCTGTTTTTT.

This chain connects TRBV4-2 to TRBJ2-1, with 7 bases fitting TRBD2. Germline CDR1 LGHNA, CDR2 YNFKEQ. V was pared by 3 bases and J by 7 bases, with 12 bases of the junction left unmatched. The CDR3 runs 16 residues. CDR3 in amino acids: CASSQDRLASGNEQFF. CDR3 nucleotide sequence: TGTGCCAGCAGCCAGGATAGACTAGCCTCAGGGAATGAGCAGTTCTTC.

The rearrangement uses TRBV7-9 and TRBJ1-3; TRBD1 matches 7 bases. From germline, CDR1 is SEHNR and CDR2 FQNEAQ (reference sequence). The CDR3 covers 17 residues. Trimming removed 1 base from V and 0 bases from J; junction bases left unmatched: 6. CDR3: CASSLGDSLSSGNTIYF. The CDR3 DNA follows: TGTGCCAGCAGCTTAGGGGACAGCCTTTCCTCTGGAAACACCATATATTTT. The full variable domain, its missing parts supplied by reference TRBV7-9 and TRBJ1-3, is DTGVSQNPRHKITKRGQNVTFRCDPISEHNRLYWYRQTLGQGPEFLTYFQNEAQLEKSRLLSDRFSAERPKGSFSTLEIQRTEQGDSAMYLCASSLGDSLSSGNTIYFGEGSWLTVV.

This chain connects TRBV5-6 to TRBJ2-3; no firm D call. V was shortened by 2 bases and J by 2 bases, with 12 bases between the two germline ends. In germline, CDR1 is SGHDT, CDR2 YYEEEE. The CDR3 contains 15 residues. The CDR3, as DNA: TGTGCCAGCAGCTTAGGCGTCAGGATCACAGATACGCAGTATTTT. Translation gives CASSLGVRITDTQYF.

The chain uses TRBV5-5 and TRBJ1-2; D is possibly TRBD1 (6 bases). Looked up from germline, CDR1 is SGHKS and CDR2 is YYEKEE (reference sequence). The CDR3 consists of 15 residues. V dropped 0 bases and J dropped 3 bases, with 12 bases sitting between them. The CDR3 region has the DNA TGTGCCAGCAGCTTGGCGGGACATGCTGACTATGGCTACACCTTC. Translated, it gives CASSLAGHADYGYTF.

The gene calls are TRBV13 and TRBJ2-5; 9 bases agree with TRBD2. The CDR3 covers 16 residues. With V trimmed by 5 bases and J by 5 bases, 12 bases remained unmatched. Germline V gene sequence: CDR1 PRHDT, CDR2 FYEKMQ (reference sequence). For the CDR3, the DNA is TGTGCCAGCAGCCTCGGGATAGCGGGGGCGGGGGAGACCCAGTACTTC. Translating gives CASSLGIAGAGETQYF.

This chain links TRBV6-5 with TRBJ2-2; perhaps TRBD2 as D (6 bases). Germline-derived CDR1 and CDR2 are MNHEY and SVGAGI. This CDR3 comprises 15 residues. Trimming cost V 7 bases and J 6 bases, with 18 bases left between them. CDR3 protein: CASNPLAGRAGELFF. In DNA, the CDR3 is TGTGCCAGCAACCCGTTGGCGGGGCGGGCCGGGGAGCTGTTTTTT.